This T cell receptor (beta chain) came from a study of OX40 agonist ivuxolimab in advanced cancers. The germline V gene encodes CDR1 LGHNA and CDR2 YSLEER. With 2 bases removed from V and 8 bases from J, the gap between germline ends came to 10 bases. The CDR3 extends over 13 amino acids. Sequencing used immunoSEQ multiplex PCR; TCRdb keeps in-frame clones, though not all of them. The sample includes 65,000 to 80,000 clones, 80% to 95% of them seen just once. The receptor's source is an adult with an advanced solid tumor such as melanoma, head and neck, liver or kidney cancer. The material sequenced was CD4+ or CD8+ T cells sorted from blood, taken in a trial of the OX40 agonist ivuxolimab. This chain links TRBV4-3 with TRBJ2-1; D is uncertain. The CDR3 protein is CASSQPSRDEQFF. The CDR3 region has the DNA TGCGCCAGCAGCCAACCAAGTCGGGATGAGCAGTTCTTC.